Below are 5 T cell receptor beta chains sequenced from a single sample in a study of shared clonotypes between healthy human individuals. Assay used: immunoSEQ multiplex PCR; TCRdb lists only in-frame clones, some missing. The data hold around 1.6 million clones, with under 99% observed a single time. Sequencing was performed on naive CD4+ T cells sorted from blood. Noted subset: CD45RA+ positively selected. These receptors came from a man in his thirties or forties in good health.

This chain links TRBV5-4 with TRBJ2-5; D call uncertain. The CDR3 loop spans 13 amino acids. V was cut by 3 bases and J by 4 bases, with 10 bases left in between. The germline CDR1 and CDR2 sequences are SGHNT and YYREEE (reference sequence). Here the CDR3 DNA reads TGTGCCAGCAGCTCACATGGAGCAGAGACCCAGTACTTC. As protein: CASSSHGAETQYF.

This rearrangement joins TRBV4-3 to TRBJ2-3; 13 nucleotides agree with TRBD2. V was pared by 4 bases and J by 4 bases, with 5 bases of the junction left unmatched. CDR1 and CDR2 from the germline V gene are LGHNA and YSLEER. The CDR3 sequence is 16 residues long. The DNA for the CDR3 is TGCGCCAGCAGCCTTACTAGCGGGAGGGTAGCAGATACGCAGTATTTT. This codes for CASSLTSGRVADTQYF.

The V call is TRBV9, the J call TRBJ1-2; possibly TRBD1 for D (6 bases). Germline values: CDR1 SGDLS, CDR2 YYNGEE. The CDR3 runs to 13 residues. Between the trimmed V and J ends, which lost 1 base and 6 bases, there was a span of 10 bases. CDR3 amino acids: CASSVLTGNGYTF. In DNA, the CDR3 is TGTGCCAGCAGCGTATTAACAGGGAATGGCTACACCTTC.

This chain joins TRBV29-1 and TRBJ2-2; no firm D call. Trimming removed 6 bases from V and 5 bases from J, with 13 bases in between. The CDR3 loop spans 13 amino acids. Germline V lookup: CDR1 SQVTM, CDR2 ANQGSEA. The CDR3 sequence: CSVLDKITGELFF. The CDR3 nucleotides read TGCAGCGTCCTTGACAAGATTACCGGGGAGCTGTTTTTT.

The rearrangement uses TRBV9 and TRBJ2-3; a possible D gene is TRBD1 (5 bases). The CDR3 has 17 residues. Germline CDR1 SGDLS, CDR2 YYNGEE. The V end was cut by 0 bases, the J end by 5 bases, with 19 bases between. CDR3 sequence: CASSVATDWQGLDTQYF. CDR3 nucleotides: TGTGCCAGCAGCGTAGCTACCGATTGGCAGGGCTTAGATACGCAGTATTTT.